This T cell receptor beta chain was captured by sequencing in a study of liver allograft versus peripheral blood T cells. Turning to the study itself: Comparing T cell receptor repertoires in transplanted livers with those in recipients' peripheral blood was part of the design. Points from the study as a whole: Repertoires of T cell receptors in liver allografts reportedly differed from peripheral blood repertoires.

TCRdb re-called the reads through MiXCR, storing one row per CDR3 protein. The table shows about 5,600 distinct CDR3 sequences, with more than 13% occurring only once. For this clonotype: Its antigen is unidentified.

Germline loops: CDR1 LNHNV, CDR2 YYDKDF (reference sequence). The CDR3 spans 17 residues. With 3 bases clipped from V and 3 bases from J, the junction kept 13 bases outside the gene matches. V and J are TRBV15 and TRBJ1-1; 7 bases line up with TRBD1. This sequence originates from a human patient who had a liver transplant. Among the T cells, some may be from the graft donor. The CDR3 nucleotides read TGTGCCACCAGCAGTTCGTACCAGGGGGATGGGGACACTGAAGCTTTCTTT. This encodes CATSSSYQGDGDTEAFF.